Below are 20 T cell receptor beta chains sequenced from a single sample in a study of shared clonotypes between healthy human individuals. Clones were read by immunoSEQ multiplex PCR, and TCRdb kept only the in-frame ones, dropping some. The table has fewer than 700,000 clones, about 80% seen once. The sequenced material came from PBMCs. The source of these receptors is a middle-aged woman in good health. Some clones in this sample may be carry-over from other donors' samples.

The chain employs TRBV5-4 and TRBJ2-7; D gene unclear. The CDR3 spans 12 residues. Per germline, CDR1 SGHNT and CDR2 YYREEE (reference sequence). The V end was cut by 2 bases, the J end by 3 bases, with 6 bases between. The CDR3 region is CASSLPGYEQYF. The CDR3 nucleotides are TGTGCCAGCAGCTTACCCGGCTACGAGCAGTACTTC.

The CDR3 region has the DNA TGTGCCAGCAGTGCGAGCGGGTCCGGCTATGGCTACACCTTC. This gives the protein CASSASGSGYGYTF. The chain joins TRBV2 to TRBJ1-2; D call uncertain. Between the trimmed V and J ends, which lost 4 bases and 4 bases, there was a span of 13 bases. This CDR3 is built from 14 residues. CDR1 is SNHLY and CDR2 is FYNNEI in the germline V gene.

V and J are TRBV10-3 and TRBJ2-7; TRBD2 aligns across 7 bases. J was trimmed by 3 bases and V by 3 bases; bases with no gene match: 8. The CDR3 sequence is 15 residues long. Germline values: CDR1 ENHRY, CDR2 SYGVKD. The CDR3 loop reads CAISDDLAEGYEQYF. The CDR3 coding sequence is TGTGCCATCAGTGATGACCTAGCGGAAGGCTACGAGCAGTACTTC.

The chain couples TRBV10-3 to TRBJ1-3; 7 bases align to TRBD1. The CDR3 length is 16 residues. The V segment lost 3 bases and the J segment 7 bases; nucleotides outside the gene matches: 12. Germline V gene lookup returns CDR1 ENHRY and CDR2 SYGVKD. The CDR3 is CAISDISRDRRNTIYF. The CDR3 nucleotides are TGTGCCATCAGTGATATCTCCCGGGACAGAAGGAACACCATATATTTT.

A word on this clone: It may be a read error: a sequence one base away is much more abundant. The V and J genes are TRBV20-1 and TRBJ1-4, with no clear D. CDR3 length: 11 amino acids. Germline V gene data show CDR1 as DFQATT and CDR2 as SNEGSKA (reference sequence). The CDR3 DNA sequence: TGCAGTGCTAATCAAAACGGAAAACTGCTTTTT. Protein: CSANQNGKLLF.

This clone was found a few times. Other DNA sequences in this sample translate to the same CDR3. The chain employs TRBV27 and TRBJ2-3, with D uncertain. CDR1 and CDR2 from the germline V gene are MNHEY and SMNVEV (reference sequence). This CDR3 spans 13 amino acids. V dropped 0 bases and J dropped 5 bases, with 6 bases sitting between them. In nucleotides, the CDR3 is TGTGCCAGCAGTTTATCTCGTGGAGATACGCAGTATTTT. Translated, it gives CASSLSRGDTQYF.

V gene TRBV6-6 combines with J gene TRBJ1-2; maybe TRBD1 (6 bases). The ends were cut back, 4 bases at V and 5 bases at J, with 17 bases in the middle. This CDR3 has 15 residues. Looked up from germline, CDR1 is MNHNY and CDR2 is SVGAGI (reference sequence). The CDR3 sequence: CASSSAPTGGYGYTF. For the CDR3, the DNA is TGTGCCAGCAGTTCCGCCCCGACAGGAGGGTATGGCTACACCTTC.

This clone appeared once. This is likely an artifact of a read error, given a far larger clone one base away. The sample carries other DNA sequences with the same CDR3. The CDR3 DNA reads as TGTGCTAGCAGCCAAGATCACGGGAGTACCGGGGAGCTGTTTTTT. Amino acid sequence: CASSQDHGSTGELFF. The rearrangement links TRBV4-2 to TRBJ2-2; possibly TRBD2 for D (6 bases). The germline gives CDR1 LGHNA, CDR2 YNFKEQ. CDR3 size: 15 residues.

The chain carries TRBV18 and TRBJ1-2, with TRBD1 identical over 7 bases. Trimming took 2 bases from V and 4 from J; bases not matched to a gene: 10. The germline CDR1 and CDR2 sequences are KGHSH and LQKENI. This CDR3 comprises 16 residues. CDR3 region: CASSPTGTAEVYGYTF. The CDR3 region has the DNA TGTGCCAGCTCACCAACGGGGACAGCAGAAGTCTATGGCTACACCTTC. The variable domain in full, with the rest retrieved from reference TRBV18 and TRBJ1-2, is NAGVMQNPRHLVRRRGQEARLRCSPMKGHSHVYWYRQLPEEGLKFMVYLQKENIIDESGMPKERFSAEFPKEGPSILRIQQVVRGDSAAYFCASSPTGTAEVYGYTFGSGTRLTVV.

This chain links TRBV14 with TRBJ2-2; D uncertain. The CDR3 contains 13 residues. Germline V gives CDR1 SGHDN, CDR2 FVKESK. The ends were cut back, 4 bases at V and 7 bases at J, with 10 bases in the middle. The CDR3 coding sequence is TGTGCCAGCAGCCCAAGAGCGTTCGGGGAGCTGTTTTTT. Its translation is CASSPRAFGELFF.

V usage is TRBV6-1 and J usage is TRBJ2-3, with no clear D. Germline lookup yields CDR1 MNHNS and CDR2 SASEGT. The CDR3 sequence is 13 residues long. V dropped 4 bases and J dropped 4 bases, with 9 bases sitting between them. This CDR3 is CASSGAASDTQYF. CDR3 bases: TGTGCCAGCAGTGGAGCCGCGTCAGATACGCAGTATTTT.

As for this clone: Only one base separates this from a far larger clonotype, so it likely reflects a read error. This chain joins TRBV7-3 and TRBJ2-7; no clear D gene. Germline-derived CDR1 and CDR2 are SGHTA and FQGTGA. The length of the CDR3 is 17 residues. V was trimmed by 2 bases and J by 2 bases, leaving 19 bases between them. CDR3 region: CASSLEVGPHVPYEQYF. DNA for the CDR3: TGTGCCAGCAGCTTAGAGGTCGGTCCTCATGTCCCCTACGAGCAGTACTTC.

The chain recombines TRBV28 with TRBJ2-1; D gene ambiguous. This CDR3 region has 15 residues. V dropped 3 bases and J dropped 2 bases, with 11 bases sitting between them. Germline V gene lookup returns CDR1 MDHEN and CDR2 SYDVKM. The CDR3 DNA sequence: TGTGCCAGCAGTTTTCCCCCACCCGCCTACAATGAGCAGTTCTTC. Encoded protein: CASSFPPPAYNEQFF.

V is TRBV4-1 and J is TRBJ1-5, with a possible D match to TRBD1 (5 bases). The CDR3 is made up of 13 amino acids. Trimming shortened V by 3 bases and J by 7 bases, and 10 bases separated the two germline ends. CDR1 and CDR2 from the germline V gene are MGHRA and YSYEKL. CDR3 region: CASSHDRGQPQHF. The CDR3 bases are TGCGCCAGCAGCCATGATAGGGGACAGCCCCAGCATTTT.

Comment on this clone: It differs at one base from a far larger clone, so likely a read error. This sample also contains other DNA sequences that code for the same CDR3. The chain links TRBV6-4 to TRBJ2-4; 8 bases match TRBD2. Germline CDR1 is MRHNA and CDR2 is SNTAGT. The CDR3 is 13 residues long. The CDR3 nucleotides are TGTGCCAGTAGTGAGACTAGCGAAAACATTCAGTACTTC. Translation: CASSETSENIQYF.

The chain couples TRBV28 to TRBJ2-5; 7 positions match TRBD2. The CDR3 has 10 residues. Germline V gene sequence: CDR1 MDHEN, CDR2 SYDVKM. The trim removed 8 bases at V and 7 bases at J, leaving 1 base unmatched. The chain's CDR3 is CASWGGTQYF. The CDR3 bases are TGTGCCAGCTGGGGGGGGACCCAGTACTTC.

This chain's CDR3 is CASSFDRGGEEKLFF. The CDR3 coding sequence is TGTGCCAGCAGTTTTGACAGGGGAGGGGAGGAAAAACTGTTTTTT. The chain has TRBV28 and TRBJ1-4; 8 bases align to TRBD1. The CDR3 consists of 15 residues. Trimming cost V 3 bases and J 8 bases; bases outside gene matches: 8. The germline gives CDR1 MDHEN, CDR2 SYDVKM.

This chain's CDR3 is CASSPTVNMNTEAFF. The DNA for the CDR3 is TGTGCCAGCAGCCCGACAGTTAACATGAACACTGAAGCTTTCTTT. V gene TRBV5-4 combines with J gene TRBJ1-1; D may be TRBD1 (5 bases). Germline V gene lookup returns CDR1 SGHNT and CDR2 YYREEE (reference sequence). CDR3 length equals 15 residues. V gave up 4 bases and J gave up 0 bases, with 13 bases separating them.

V gene TRBV5-1 combines with J gene TRBJ2-3; no clear D gene. The germline V and J ends were trimmed by 6 bases and 7 bases, with 9 bases remaining between them. Germline assignment: CDR1 SGHRS and CDR2 YFSETQ. CDR3 length equals 11 residues. As DNA, the CDR3 is TGCGCCAGCAAAAATAGTTATACGCAGTATTTT. Protein product: CASKNSYTQYF.

The CDR3 is CASSPPGMTNEKLFF. The CDR3 bases are TGTGCCAGCAGTCCTCCGGGGATGACTAATGAAAAACTGTTTTTT. The V gene is TRBV28, the J gene TRBJ1-4; D unclear. From germline, CDR1 is MDHEN and CDR2 SYDVKM. The CDR3 sequence is 15 residues long. The germline V and J ends were trimmed by 5 bases and 2 bases, with 12 bases remaining between them.